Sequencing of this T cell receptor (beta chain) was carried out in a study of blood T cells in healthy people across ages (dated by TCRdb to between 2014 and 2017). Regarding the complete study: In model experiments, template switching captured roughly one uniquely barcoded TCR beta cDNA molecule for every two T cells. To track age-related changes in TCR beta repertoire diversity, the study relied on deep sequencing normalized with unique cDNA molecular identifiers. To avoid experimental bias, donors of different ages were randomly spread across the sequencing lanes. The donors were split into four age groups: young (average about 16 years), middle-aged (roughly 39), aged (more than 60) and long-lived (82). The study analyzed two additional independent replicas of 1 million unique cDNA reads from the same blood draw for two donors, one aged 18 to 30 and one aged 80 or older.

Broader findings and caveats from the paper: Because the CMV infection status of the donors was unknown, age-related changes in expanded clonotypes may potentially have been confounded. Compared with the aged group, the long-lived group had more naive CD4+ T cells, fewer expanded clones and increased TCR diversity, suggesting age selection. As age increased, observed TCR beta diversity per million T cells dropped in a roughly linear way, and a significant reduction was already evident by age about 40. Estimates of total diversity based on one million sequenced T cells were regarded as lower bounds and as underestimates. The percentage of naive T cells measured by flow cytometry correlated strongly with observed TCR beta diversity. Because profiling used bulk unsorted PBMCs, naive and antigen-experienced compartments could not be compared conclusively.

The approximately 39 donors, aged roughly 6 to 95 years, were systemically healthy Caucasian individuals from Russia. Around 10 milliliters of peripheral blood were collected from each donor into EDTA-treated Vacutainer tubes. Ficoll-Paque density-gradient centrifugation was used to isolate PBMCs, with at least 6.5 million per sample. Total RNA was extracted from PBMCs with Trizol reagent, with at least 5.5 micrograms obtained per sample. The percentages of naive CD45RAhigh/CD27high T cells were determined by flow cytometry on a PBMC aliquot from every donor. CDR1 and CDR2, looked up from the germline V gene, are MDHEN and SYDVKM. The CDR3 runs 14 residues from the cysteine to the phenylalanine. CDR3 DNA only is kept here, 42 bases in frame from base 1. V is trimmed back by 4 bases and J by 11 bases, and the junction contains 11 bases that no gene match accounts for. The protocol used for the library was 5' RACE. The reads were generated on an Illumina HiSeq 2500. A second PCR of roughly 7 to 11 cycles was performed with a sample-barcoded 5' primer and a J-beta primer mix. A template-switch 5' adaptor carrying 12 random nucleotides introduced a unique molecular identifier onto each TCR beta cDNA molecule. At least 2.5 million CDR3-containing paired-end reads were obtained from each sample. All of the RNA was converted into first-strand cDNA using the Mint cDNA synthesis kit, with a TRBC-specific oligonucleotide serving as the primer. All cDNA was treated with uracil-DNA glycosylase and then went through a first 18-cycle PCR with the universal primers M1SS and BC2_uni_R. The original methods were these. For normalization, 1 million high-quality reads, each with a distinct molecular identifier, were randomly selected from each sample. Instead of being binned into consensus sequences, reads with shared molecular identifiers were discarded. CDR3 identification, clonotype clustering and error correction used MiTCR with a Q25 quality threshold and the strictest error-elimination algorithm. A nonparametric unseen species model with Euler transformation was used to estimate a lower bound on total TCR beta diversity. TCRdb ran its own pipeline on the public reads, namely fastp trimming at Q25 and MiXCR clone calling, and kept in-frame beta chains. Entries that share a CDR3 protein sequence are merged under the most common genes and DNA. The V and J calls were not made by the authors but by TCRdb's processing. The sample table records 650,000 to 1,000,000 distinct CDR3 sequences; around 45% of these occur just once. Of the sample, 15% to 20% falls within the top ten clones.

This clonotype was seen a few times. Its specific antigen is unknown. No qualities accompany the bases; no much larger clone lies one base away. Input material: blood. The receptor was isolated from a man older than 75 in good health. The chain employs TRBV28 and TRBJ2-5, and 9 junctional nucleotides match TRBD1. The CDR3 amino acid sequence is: CASSSSGQGREQYF. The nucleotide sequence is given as TGTGCCAGCAGTTCCTCGGGACAGGGCCGAGAGCAGTACTTC.